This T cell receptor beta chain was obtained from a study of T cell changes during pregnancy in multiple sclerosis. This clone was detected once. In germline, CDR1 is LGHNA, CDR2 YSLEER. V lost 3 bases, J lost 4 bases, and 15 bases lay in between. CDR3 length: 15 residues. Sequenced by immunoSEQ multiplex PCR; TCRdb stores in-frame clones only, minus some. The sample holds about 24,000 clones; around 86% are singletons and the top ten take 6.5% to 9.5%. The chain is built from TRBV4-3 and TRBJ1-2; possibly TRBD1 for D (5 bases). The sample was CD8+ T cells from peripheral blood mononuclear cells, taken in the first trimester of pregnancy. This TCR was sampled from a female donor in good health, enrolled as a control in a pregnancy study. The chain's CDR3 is CASSQGLEVPYGYTF. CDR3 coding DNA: TGCGCCAGCAGCCAGGGACTGGAGGTGCCCTATGGCTACACCTTC.